This T cell receptor (beta chain) was documented in a study of shared clonotypes between healthy human individuals. Regarding the study as a whole: Even with large depth, rarefaction showed that sorted-subset sequencing was incomplete.

The table came from immunoSEQ multiplex PCR; TCRdb's copy has only in-frame clones and leaves some out. The sample has approximately 400,000 clones; approximately 97% are singletons. Recent acute infections and vaccinations were absent in the healthy HIV-negative adult donors. Researchers reported that CD8 memory united CD45RO+ cells with CCR7-negative CD45RA+ TemRA cells. Germline V gene data show CDR1 as MDHEN and CDR2 as SYDVKM. The length of the CDR3 is 16 residues. Trimming at V came to 6 bases and at J to 4 bases, leaving 11 bases not matched to a gene. Details on this clone: Its antigen is not identified.

The sequence came from a man aged 25-40 years in good health. Sequenced sample: memory CD8+ T cells sorted from blood. Subset described: CD45RO+ cells pooled with CCR7-negative TemRA cells. The chain has TRBV28 and TRBJ2-7, with 11 nucleotides matching TRBD2. The CDR3, as DNA: TGTGCCAGCAGCCTCCCCTCCTTAGCGGGAGGGTACGAGCAGTACTTC. This translates into CASSLPSLAGGYEQYF.